The 18 T cell receptor beta chains reported below all come from one sample, sequenced in a study of T cell repertoires in cytomegalovirus infection. TCRdb reprocessed the reads with MiXCR, giving one entry per CDR3 protein. The sample has about 180,000 distinct CDR3 sequences; about 15% are singletons. The sequenced material came from CD8+ T cells from PBMCs. The origin of the receptors is a human donor in good health (CMV status not recorded). Some clones in this sample may be carry-over from other donors' samples.

This clonotype has more than one count but fewer than ten. The CDR3 spells CASRTGDPPNTEAFF. CDR3 DNA sequence: TGCGCCAGCAGGACAGGGGACCCCCCGAACACTGAAGCTTTCTTT. The chain is built from TRBV10-1 and TRBJ1-1, with 8 bases fitting TRBD1. After removal of 6 bases from V and 1 base from J, the junction contained 7 bases not matched to a gene. Germline CDR1 and CDR2: WNHNN and SYGVQD (reference sequence). The CDR3 is 15 residues long.

This clonotype has a handful of counts. V gene TRBV20-1 combines with J gene TRBJ1-5; unclear D gene. Germline V gene sequence: CDR1 DFQATT, CDR2 SNEGSKA (reference sequence). The CDR3 covers 13 residues. V was shortened by 6 bases and J by 2 bases, with 11 bases between the two germline ends. The CDR3, as DNA: TGCAGTGCAGTCCCGGTGGGCAATCAGCCCCAGCATTTT. Its translation is CSAVPVGNQPQHF.

V gene TRBV29-1 combines with J gene TRBJ1-2, with unresolved D. This CDR3 is built from 13 residues. In germline, CDR1 is SQVTM, CDR2 ANQGSEA. Between the trimmed V and J ends, which lost 1 base and 4 bases, there was a span of 10 bases. The chain's CDR3 is CSVEGEGFYGYTF. Written as DNA, the CDR3 is TGCAGCGTTGAAGGGGAGGGTTTCTATGGCTACACCTTC.

This chain links TRBV7-8 with TRBJ2-3, with TRBD2 as a possible D gene (5 bases). Trimming took 5 bases from V and 2 from J, leaving 17 bases between them. The CDR3 consists of 16 residues. Looked up from germline, CDR1 is SGHVS and CDR2 is FQNEAQ. CDR3 coding DNA: TGTGCCAGCAGCCCCCGAGGGCCGTCCCTCACAGATACGCAGTATTTT. Its translation is CASSPRGPSLTDTQYF.

This clonotype came up a few times. The chain couples TRBV7-6 to TRBJ1-6; 7 nucleotides match TRBD1. The V gene end was trimmed by 5 bases and the J gene end by 7 bases; junction bases not matched to a gene: 5. Germline V lookup: CDR1 SGHVS, CDR2 FNYEAQ. There are 14 residues in the CDR3. The CDR3 region is CASSRTGQNSPLHF. The CDR3 DNA follows: TGTGCCAGCAGCCGGACAGGCCAGAATTCACCCCTCCACTTT.

This clonotype was recorded many times. As DNA, the CDR3 is TGCAGTGCTAGAGATAGCCGGGACAAAAGCCACTATAATTCACCCCTCCACTTT. Encoded protein: CSARDSRDKSHYNSPLHF. The chain links TRBV20-1 to TRBJ1-6; D is possibly TRBD1 (6 bases). Trimming cost V 0 bases and J 3 bases, with 18 bases left between them. The germline gives CDR1 DFQATT, CDR2 SNEGSKA (reference sequence). This CDR3 comprises 18 residues.

The chain employs TRBV28 and TRBJ2-5; tentatively, D is TRBD2 (7 bases). V lost 3 bases and J 5 bases, leaving 16 bases between the germline ends. From germline, CDR1 is MDHEN and CDR2 SYDVKM. The CDR3 has 15 amino acids. CDR3 nucleotides: TGTGCCAGCAGTTTTCTGAGAGGGGGAGGGGAGACCCAGTACTTC. It is translated as CASSFLRGGGETQYF.

The chain combines TRBV7-2 with TRBJ2-7; 8 bases line up with TRBD1. J gave up 9 bases and V 5 bases, and 15 bases lay outside the gene matches. The germline gives CDR1 SGHTA, CDR2 FQGNSA. CDR3 length equals 15 residues. The CDR3 DNA follows: TGTGCCAGCAGCATATCCGGGACAGGCGCTCCCGGGCAGTACTTC. Translating it yields CASSISGTGAPGQYF.

This clonotype was found a few times. The rearrangement links TRBV12-3 or TRBV12-4 to TRBJ2-6; a possible D gene is TRBD1 (5 bases). Trimming left V 5 bases short and J 2 bases short, with 19 bases between. The CDR3 is 18 amino acids. The CDR3 is CASSTFIQEPPGANVLTF. CDR3 coding DNA: TGTGCCAGCAGTACTTTCATACAGGAGCCTCCTGGGGCCAACGTCCTGACTTTC.

This clonotype appeared a few times. V gene TRBV7-2 combines with J gene TRBJ2-7, with D uncertain. CDR3 length: 15 residues. Germline CDR1 reads SGHTA; CDR2 reads FQGNSA. V was cut by 0 bases and J by 0 bases, with 9 bases left in between. For the CDR3, the DNA is TGTGCCAGCAGCTTAGCGAGTGTCAGCTCCTACGAGCAGTACTTC. This translates into CASSLASVSSYEQYF.

CDR3 nucleotides: TGCAGTGCCCTCATCCAGGGGGCGGATGGCTACACCTTC. This translates into CSALIQGADGYTF. V is TRBV20-1 and J is TRBJ1-2; TRBD1 aligns across 8 bases. Germline V lookup: CDR1 DFQATT, CDR2 SNEGSKA (reference sequence). V dropped 6 bases and J dropped 6; count of bases not matched to a gene: 9. There are 13 residues in the CDR3.

The rearrangement joins TRBV7-9 to TRBJ2-7; weak D call: TRBD2 (6 bases). V lost 5 bases to trimming and J lost 4 bases, with 36 bases between them. The CDR3 loop spans 21 amino acids. CDR1 and CDR2 from the germline V gene are SEHNR and FQNEAQ (reference sequence). CDR3 in DNA: TGTGCCAGCAGCCTACCGGGGGACCCTTATAGCCCTAGCGATTTAATTTACGAGCAGTACTTC. This gives the protein CASSLPGDPYSPSDLIYEQYF. The complete variable domain, with remaining parts taken from reference TRBV7-9 and TRBJ2-7, reads DTGVSQNPRHKITKRGQNVTFRCDPISEHNRLYWYRQTLGQGPEFLTYFQNEAQLEKSRLLSDRFSAERPKGSFSTLEIQRTEQGDSAMYLCASSLPGDPYSPSDLIYEQYFGPGTRLTVT.

The genes are TRBV7-2 and TRBJ2-7, with TRBD2 matching 8 bases. Germline V CDR1 and CDR2: SGHTA, FQGNSA. Losses at the gene ends were 4 bases for V and 3 bases for J; bases not matched to a gene: 11. The CDR3 has 16 amino acids. Here the CDR3 reads CASSSPGGSGDYEQYF. CDR3 coding DNA: TGTGCCAGCAGCTCCCCCGGAGGTAGCGGGGACTACGAGCAGTACTTC.

The chain recombines TRBV28 with TRBJ2-7; maybe TRBD1 (6 bases). The CDR3 is 13 amino acids. Germline assignment: CDR1 MDHEN and CDR2 SYDVKM. Between the trimmed V and J ends, which lost 10 bases and 4 bases, there was a span of 17 bases. The CDR3 nucleotides read TGTGCCACGAAATGGACAGCCGATTACGAGCAGTACTTC. It translates to CATKWTADYEQYF.

The V gene is TRBV5-8, the J gene TRBJ2-7; perhaps TRBD1 as D (6 bases). Germline loops: CDR1 SGHTS, CDR2 YDEGEE. The CDR3 is 14 residues long. V was trimmed by 0 bases and J by 7 bases, leaving 14 bases between them. The CDR3 DNA reads TGTGCCAGCAGCTTGGCAAGGGGGTTCAGGGAGCAGTACTTC. This gives the protein CASSLARGFREQYF.

This clonotype was recorded at least ten times. The chain carries TRBV7-8 and TRBJ2-2; 9 nucleotides line up with TRBD1. The V gene's germline CDR1 is SGHVS and CDR2 FQNEAQ. CDR3 length: 16 amino acids. V dropped 5 bases and J dropped 5; count of bases not matched to a gene: 9. Here the CDR3 reads CASSRRTGAGTGELFF. The CDR3 nucleotides are TGTGCCAGCAGCCGCCGGACAGGGGCAGGAACCGGGGAGCTGTTTTTT.

The chain uses TRBV28 and TRBJ2-5; 10 bases map to TRBD1. J lost 3 bases, V lost 5 bases, and 3 bases had no gene match. The germline CDR1 and CDR2 sequences are MDHEN and SYDVKM. CDR3 length: 14 residues. DNA for the CDR3: TGTGCCAGCAGTGCCGGGACAGGGGAAGAGACCCAGTACTTC. This translates into CASSAGTGEETQYF.

The chain joins TRBV4-1 to TRBJ2-7; D is tentatively TRBD1 or TRBD2 (5 bases each). Germline CDR1 is MGHRA and CDR2 is YSYEKL. V lost 1 base, J lost 3 bases, and 13 bases lay in between. This CDR3 has 15 residues. DNA for the CDR3: TGCGCCAGCAGCCAAGGAACCGGGACGCACTACGAGCAGTACTTC. Amino acid sequence: CASSQGTGTHYEQYF.